Sequencing of this T cell receptor (beta chain) was carried out in a study of blood T cell repertoires in COVID-19. Across the study: Spain, Italy and the United States supplied samples that represented acute and convalescent COVID-19. Sources were T cells, B-cell-depleted T cells, or PBMCs; the material itself was cDNA or gDNA.

Original analysis: The authors estimated nucleated cell counts from reference gene primer amplification. TCRdb keeps only in-frame clones here, not all; method: immunoSEQ multiplex PCR. The D gene and trimming were derived from the DNA, and the V and J assignments and clone size from that table. This sample has some 250,000 clones, with about 86% found just once. Germline loops: CDR1 GTSNPN, CDR2 SVGIG (reference sequence). The CDR3 is made up of 10 amino acids. With regard to this clone: Relative to the germline gene, one junction end is altered; a read error may explain this.

Source material: peripheral blood. This TCR was sampled from a man aged 50-60 years with active or convalescent COVID-19. The chain recombines TRBV30 with TRBJ2-7; the D is unclear. The CDR3 DNA follows: TGTGCCTGGAGTGTACGGAGAATGCACTTC. Residues: CAWSVRRMHF.